Listed here are 10 T cell receptor beta chains from one sample, sequenced in a study of cytomegalovirus exposure and HLA in healthy donors. Amplification used 60 Vbeta primers and 13 Jbeta primers. The table came from immunoSEQ multiplex PCR; TCRdb's copy has only in-frame clones and leaves some out. The sample holds about 82,000 clones, roughly 63% seen once. The specimen was PBMCs. Every receptor here comes from a woman in her thirties or forties in good health and CMV-seropositive.

This clone was detected once. The chain recombines TRBV28 with TRBJ1-2; TRBD1 matches at 8 bases. In germline, CDR1 is MDHEN, CDR2 SYDVKM. V trimming: 1 base; J trimming: 8 bases; junction bases outside the gene matches: 9. This CDR3 is 15 amino acids long. CDR3 in amino acids: CASSLSPRTGSGYTF. Written as DNA, the CDR3 is TGTGCCAGCAGTTTATCCCCCCGGACAGGGAGCGGCTACACCTTC.

To note about this clone: A read error may account for a junction end that differs from germline. The sample has other DNA sequences that encode this CDR3 too. The chain links TRBV5-1 to TRBJ1-2, with D possibly matching TRBD1 (6 bases). Germline CDR1 SGHRS, CDR2 YFSETQ. The CDR3 covers 16 residues. CDR3 sequence: CASSGGVMAGDYGYTF. The CDR3, as DNA: TGCGCCAGCAGCGGGGGGGTTATGGCAGGGGACTACGGCTACACCTTC.

The chain is built from TRBV5-1 and TRBJ2-5, with TRBD2 identical over 8 bases. The V segment lost 2 bases and the J segment 2 bases; nucleotides outside the gene matches: 11. The CDR3 has 17 amino acids. Germline CDR1 and CDR2: SGHRS and YFSETQ. CDR3 in amino acids: CASSFYPLAAKQETQYF. Written as DNA, the CDR3 is TGCGCCAGCAGCTTCTATCCACTAGCGGCCAAACAAGAGACCCAGTACTTC.

The chain carries TRBV27 and TRBJ1-1, with 7 positions matching TRBD1. This CDR3 comprises 14 residues. Germline V gene sequence: CDR1 MNHEY, CDR2 SMNVEV (reference sequence). The ends lost 6 bases at V and 3 bases at J; junction bases unmatched: 7. CDR3 region: CASRIAGGDTEAFF. As DNA, the CDR3 is TGTGCCAGCAGGATTGCAGGGGGTGACACTGAAGCTTTCTTT.

The chain joins TRBV28 to TRBJ1-2, with 7 bases identical to TRBD1. Losses at the gene ends were 3 bases for V and 7 bases for J; bases not matched to a gene: 2. In germline, CDR1 is MDHEN, CDR2 SYDVKM. CDR3 length equals 12 residues. This CDR3 is CASSLGQLGYTF. CDR3 coding DNA: TGTGCCAGCAGTTTGGGACAGCTTGGCTACACCTTC.

V usage is TRBV5-1 and J usage is TRBJ2-6, with D maybe TRBD2 (5 bases). Germline V gene sequence: CDR1 SGHRS, CDR2 YFSETQ. Trimming shortened V by 4 bases and J by 2 bases, and 10 bases separated the two germline ends. CDR3 size: 15 residues. The CDR3 spells CASSLGNAGANVLTF. CDR3 DNA sequence: TGCGCCAGCAGCCTCGGGAACGCTGGGGCCAACGTCCTGACTTTC.

This clone was detected only a few times. The chain has TRBV18 and TRBJ2-7, with a tentative D call TRBD1 (6 bases). Germline V gene data show CDR1 as KGHSH and CDR2 as LQKENI. This CDR3 spans 14 amino acids. V was clipped by 1 base and J by 5 bases, with 12 bases between them. The DNA of the CDR3 is TGTGCCAGCTCACCACAACGTCAGGGGAACGAGCAGTACTTC. It encodes CASSPQRQGNEQYF.

A few counts support this clone. The chain is built from TRBV11-1 and TRBJ1-2, with TRBD1 matching 7 bases. The CDR3 contains 13 residues. Germline-derived CDR1 and CDR2 are SGHAT and FQDESV (reference sequence). V dropped 5 bases and J dropped 8; count of bases not matched to a gene: 8. The CDR3: CASSENRGSGYTF. The CDR3 region has the DNA TGTGCCAGCAGCGAAAACAGGGGCAGCGGCTACACCTTC.

The J gene is TRBJ2-1, the V gene TRBV29-1; the match to TRBD2 covers 11 bases. The CDR3 covers 14 residues. Trimming at V came to 6 bases and at J to 3 bases, leaving 4 bases not matched to a gene. Germline loops: CDR1 SQVTM, CDR2 ANQGSEA. The CDR3 coding sequence is TGCAGCGTCGTTACTAGCGGGGGCTACAATGAGCAGTTCTTC. Residues: CSVVTSGGYNEQFF.

The J gene is TRBJ1-5, the V gene TRBV6-4, with TRBD1 as a possible D gene (5 bases). Germline CDR1 MRHNA, CDR2 SNTAGT. Trimming removed 1 base at V and 5 bases at J, with 9 bases between. The CDR3 has 14 residues. The DNA for the CDR3 is TGTGCCAGCAGTGACTGGGGGGACCATCAGCCCCAGCATTTT. Translation: CASSDWGDHQPQHF.